What follows describes a single TCR beta chain. The antigen is undetermined. The PCR employed 60 Vbeta primers together with 13 Jbeta primers. The protocol was immunoSEQ multiplex PCR, while the TCRdb copy is restricted to in-frame clones and leaves out a portion. The table has about 150,000 clones, roughly 82% seen once; the top ten hold about 3.4%. The data are from a study of cytomegalovirus exposure and HLA in healthy donors. Study-wide points: Previous analysis showed most TCR beta V segments were productive about 87% or about 30% of the time.

The length of the CDR3 is 15 residues. CDR1 and CDR2 from the germline V gene are SGHAT and FQNNGV. J lost 3 bases, V lost 6 bases, and 7 bases had no gene match. Sequencing input: PBMCs. The V gene is TRBV11-2, the J gene TRBJ2-3; 9 bases align to TRBD1. The receptor comes from a male donor in good health and CMV-seronegative. In DNA, the CDR3 is TGTGCCAGCAGTCACGGGACAGGGATAACAGATACGCAGTATTTT. Protein sequence: CASSHGTGITDTQYF.